The clone carrying this T cell receptor (beta chain) was detected a few times. The entry originates in a study of blood T cell repertoires in COVID-19. For the study at large: The United States, Italy and Spain provided the acute and convalescent COVID-19 samples. PBMCs, B-cell-depleted T cells, or T cells provided the cDNA or gDNA that made up the material.

This CDR3 spans 14 amino acids. With 0 bases removed from V and 1 base from J, the gap between germline ends came to 7 bases. Germline V gene lookup returns CDR1 LGHNA and CDR2 YNFKEQ. As processed by the authors: How many nucleated cells were present was estimated from reference gene primer amplification. Sequenced by immunoSEQ multiplex PCR; TCRdb stores in-frame clones only, minus some. Clonal size and the V and J genes are those of that table, whereas D and trimming came from the DNA. There are about 15,000 clones in the sample; around 73% occur only once, and 9.7% lies in the top ten. This sequence joins TRBV4-2 and TRBJ2-7; D is unresolved. The sequence was obtained from a man aged 65-85 years with acute or convalescent COVID-19. Sequencing input: peripheral blood. CDR3 protein: CASSQEWQSYEQYF. DNA for the CDR3: TGTGCCAGCAGCCAAGAATGGCAGTCCTACGAGCAGTACTTC.